This TCR beta chain originates from a study of cytomegalovirus exposure and HLA in healthy donors. Study at large: The same platform was used for the 90 to 150 validation repertoires and the approximately 670 first-cohort repertoires, a later analysis reported.

Trimming cost V 7 bases and J 0 bases; bases outside gene matches: 14. This CDR3 is 17 amino acids long. Germline-derived CDR1 and CDR2 are MDHEN and SYDVKM. The method was immunoSEQ multiplex PCR; TCRdb's version includes in-frame clones alone and lacks a portion of them. Found here are about 110,000 clones, roughly 90% of them singletons; the top ten hold 1.4% to 1.5%. The source is a woman in her twenties or thirties in good health and CMV-seropositive. J is TRBJ2-7 and V is TRBV28; 8 bases line up with TRBD2. Sequenced sample: PBMCs. The CDR3 here is CASIPLASGSSSYEQYF. The CDR3 DNA reads as TGTGCCAGCATCCCTCTTGCGAGCGGGAGCAGCTCCTACGAGCAGTACTTC.